Sequencing of this T cell receptor (beta chain) was carried out in a study of T cell changes during pregnancy in multiple sclerosis. V was pared by 3 bases and J by 3 bases, with 11 bases between. The CDR3 covers 13 residues. CDR1 is SQVTM, CDR2 ANQGSEA, per germline. The repertoire was sequenced with immunoSEQ multiplex PCR; TCRdb's copy has only in-frame clones and lacks some. The data contain 50,000 to 65,000 clones, 80% to 95% of them singletons. Source: CD8+ T cells from peripheral blood mononuclear cells, taken in the second trimester of pregnancy. This chain connects TRBV29-1 to TRBJ1-2, with D possibly matching TRBD1 (6 bases). The clonotype originates from a female donor with multiple sclerosis, enrolled in a pregnancy study. The CDR3 sequence is CSVDPPGDYGYTF. The CDR3 region has the DNA TGCAGCGTTGACCCCCCAGGGGACTATGGCTACACCTTC.